The 18 T cell receptor beta chains below come from one sample, sequenced in a study of identical twins. TCRdb fed the 5' RACE reads into MiXCR, producing one record per CDR3 protein. The table shows 1.5 million to 2 million distinct CDR3 sequences, with roughly a third occurring only once. The material sequenced was cord blood. The receptors derive from a newborn girl in good health.

The chain combines TRBV5-6 with TRBJ2-1, with a tentative D call TRBD2 (5 bases). CDR3 length: 15 residues. The V and J ends lost 2 bases and 5 bases respectively, with 14 bases between them. Looked up from germline, CDR1 is SGHDT and CDR2 is YYEEEE. CDR3 DNA: TGTGCCAGCAGCTTTGGACTCGGGTGGGACAATGAGCAGTTCTTC. Residues: CASSFGLGWDNEQFF.

On this clonotype: A much larger clone lies one base from this, so it may be a read error. The CDR3 DNA reads as TGTGCCATCAGTGACAAAAACTATGGCTGCACCTTC. Translated, it gives CAISDKNYGCTF. This chain links TRBV10-3 with TRBJ1-2; D uncertain. From germline, CDR1 is ENHRY and CDR2 SYGVKD. The CDR3 length is 12 residues.

This clonotype has a count of ten or more. The chain carries TRBV4-2 and TRBJ2-7; tentative D call: TRBD2 (5 bases). Trimming removed 1 base from V and 2 bases from J, with 12 bases in between. This CDR3 region has 15 residues. CDR1 LGHNA and CDR2 YNFKEQ come from the germline V gene. CDR3 sequence (DNA): TGTGCCAGCAGCCAAGTAGCGACTCTAGCCTACGAGCAGTACTTC. It translates to CASSQVATLAYEQYF.

J is TRBJ2-5 and V is TRBV20-1, with D hard to call. The CDR3 is 11 residues long. The germline CDR1 and CDR2 sequences are DFQATT and SNEGSKA (reference sequence). The V and J ends lost 1 base and 11 bases respectively, with 11 bases between them. In DNA form, the CDR3 reads TGCAGTGCTAGAGTTATGAATGAGCAGTACTTC. Translating it yields CSARVMNEQYF.

DNA for the CDR3: TGTGCCACCAGTTTCCCTAGCGGGGGCGATGAGCAGTACTTC. It specifies CATSFPSGGDEQYF. The chain links TRBV24-1 to TRBJ2-1; 10 bases are a match to TRBD2. The J call may be faulty, since TRBJ2-7 better matches the DNA end. This CDR3 region has 14 residues. The germline V gene has CDR1 KGHDR and CDR2 SFDVKD.

This clonotype appeared a few times. The V gene is TRBV6-5, the J gene TRBJ2-7, with 13 bases that match TRBD2. The CDR3 totals 16 residues. In germline, CDR1 is MNHEY, CDR2 SVGAGI. V lost 2 bases and J lost 7; bases outside the gene matches: 8. CDR3 nucleotides: TGTGCCAGCAGTTACCACCGACTAGCGGGAGGAAGGGAGCAGTACTTC. Translation gives CASSYHRLAGGREQYF.

The CDR3 coding sequence is TGCAGTGCAAGGTGGGAAGGGGGCGCAGATACGCAGTATTTT. Protein sequence: CSARWEGGADTQYF. The V gene is TRBV20-1, the J gene TRBJ2-3; 7 bases line up with TRBD1. The CDR3 loop spans 14 amino acids. Germline V gives CDR1 DFQATT, CDR2 SNEGSKA (reference sequence). Trimming at V came to 6 bases and at J to 4 bases, leaving 10 bases not matched to a gene.

This chain links TRBV6-6 with TRBJ2-1; 8 bases map to TRBD2. The CDR3 runs 15 residues. With V trimmed by 2 bases and J by 2 bases, 2 bases remained unmatched. Germline values: CDR1 MNHNY, CDR2 SVGAGI (reference sequence). The CDR3 protein is CASSYTAGAYNEQFF. The DNA of the CDR3 is TGTGCCAGCAGTTACACAGCGGGAGCCTACAATGAGCAGTTCTTC.

The chain carries TRBV4-2 and TRBJ2-2; TRBD1 matches 9 bases. Germline-derived CDR1 and CDR2 are LGHNA and YNFKEQ. J was trimmed by 5 bases and V by 1 base; bases with no gene match: 5. CDR3 length: 16 residues. DNA for the CDR3: TGTGCCAGCAGCCAAGCTTGGACAGGGGTGACCGGGGAGCTGTTTTTT. Protein sequence: CASSQAWTGVTGELFF.

A few counts support this clonotype. This chain uses TRBV5-1 with TRBJ2-1; 8 bases map to TRBD2. Per the germline V gene, CDR1 is SGHRS and CDR2 is YFSETQ. Trimming removed 2 bases from V and 4 bases from J; junction bases left unmatched: 8. The CDR3 is 16 residues long. CDR3: CASSFTTSAQYNEQFF. For the CDR3, the DNA is TGCGCCAGCAGCTTTACGACTAGCGCCCAATACAATGAGCAGTTCTTC.

V usage is TRBV20-1 and J usage is TRBJ1-6; TRBD1 matches 8 bases. The V gene end was trimmed by 3 bases and the J gene end by 9 bases; junction bases not matched to a gene: 10. The germline V gene has CDR1 DFQATT and CDR2 SNEGSKA (reference sequence). The CDR3 consists of 15 residues. The CDR3 protein is CSASGGQGRGSPLHF. The CDR3, as DNA: TGCAGTGCTAGCGGTGGACAGGGACGAGGTTCACCCCTCCACTTT.

The CDR3 region has the DNA TGCAGCTTTGGACGTACTAGCGGGGCCACAGATACGCAGTATTTT. It yields the protein CSFGRTSGATDTQYF. The J gene is TRBJ2-3, the V gene TRBV29-1; the match to TRBD2 covers 10 bases. CDR3 size: 15 residues. V lost 8 bases to trimming and J lost 2 bases; unmatched junction nucleotides: 10. CDR1 and CDR2 (germline): SQVTM, ANQGSEA.

This clonotype has just a few counts. This rearrangement joins TRBV6-5 to TRBJ1-6; a weak D match, TRBD1 (5 bases). Germline assignment: CDR1 MNHEY and CDR2 SVGAGI. Between the trimmed V and J ends, which lost 4 bases and 6 bases, there was a span of 13 bases. This CDR3 is built from 15 residues. CDR3 nucleotides: TGTGCCAGCAGTTCCCAGGGACTTCTTAATTCACCCCTCCACTTT. Translation gives CASSSQGLLNSPLHF.

This clonotype was observed a single time. CDR3 in amino acids: CASTTGALSSYNEQYF. CDR3 coding DNA: TGTGCCAGCACCACAGGGGCGCTAAGCTCCTACAATGAGCAGTACTTC. The rearrangement joins TRBV14 to TRBJ2-1, with TRBD1 matching 7 bases. The J call could be wrong; TRBJ2-7 is a better fit for the DNA end. Germline CDR1 SGHDN, CDR2 FVKESK. The CDR3 length is 16 residues.

The genes are TRBV7-9 and TRBJ2-7; D uncertain. From germline, CDR1 is SEHNR and CDR2 FQNEAQ (reference sequence). This CDR3 is built from 12 residues. V gave up 6 bases and J gave up 6 bases, with 12 bases separating them. DNA of the CDR3: TGTGCCAGCAGTCACCCGACCTGCGAGCAGTACTTC. This sequence encodes CASSHPTCEQYF. The variable domain in full, completed from reference TRBV7-9 and TRBJ2-7, reads DTGVSQNPRHKITKRGQNVTFRCDPISEHNRLYWYRQTLGQGPEFLTYFQNEAQLEKSRLLSDRFSAERPKGSFSTLEIQRTEQGDSAMYLCASSHPTCEQYFGPGTRLTVT.

About this clonotype itself: At one end, the junction sequence differs from germline, possibly due to a read error. This sequence joins TRBV25-1 and TRBJ1-2, with TRBD1 as a possible D gene (6 bases). The CDR3 totals 12 residues. Germline CDR1 and CDR2: MGHDK and SYGVNS. Written as DNA, the CDR3 is TGTGCCAGCAGTGCCACAGGGACTGGCTGCACCTTC. This gives the protein CASSATGTGCTF.

This clonotype came up a few times. The rearrangement joins TRBV29-1 to TRBJ2-1; 9 positions match TRBD2. The V segment lost 8 bases and the J segment 7 bases; nucleotides outside the gene matches: 15. The germline CDR1 and CDR2 sequences are SQVTM and ANQGSEA. The CDR3 is 15 residues long. The CDR3 DNA reads as TGCAGCACTGGTTCGAAGCGGGGGGTGTCGAATGAGCAGTTCTTC. Translated, it gives CSTGSKRGVSNEQFF.

This clonotype was counted a few times. The rearrangement links TRBV7-9 to TRBJ2-1; D is possibly TRBD2 (5 bases). The V end lost 2 bases, the J end lost 2 bases, and 16 bases lay between the germline ends. The CDR3 is 17 residues long. Per germline, CDR1 SEHNR and CDR2 FQNEAQ (reference sequence). The CDR3 is CASSLKQAAPTYNEQFF. In DNA, the CDR3 is TGTGCCAGCAGCTTAAAGCAAGCGGCCCCTACCTACAATGAGCAGTTCTTC.